Listed below are T cell receptor beta chains from one sample, sequenced in a study of OX40 agonist ivuxolimab in advanced cancers. Sequencing used immunoSEQ multiplex PCR; TCRdb keeps in-frame clones, though not all of them. The top ten hold approximately 0.8% of the sample, which has more than 95,000 clones, roughly 90% seen once. The sequences come from CD4+ or CD8+ T cells sorted from blood, collected in a trial of the OX40 agonist ivuxolimab. The receptors originated from an adult with an advanced solid tumor such as melanoma, head and neck, liver or kidney cancer. Each CDR3 is given with its conserved first and last residue. The order of the fields is CDR3 DNA, CDR3 protein, V gene, J gene, clone size, D gene. A D gene is named only where the DNA matches it firmly. Rows may omit the clone size; those that give it use once, few, many or a size class.

TGCGCCAGCAGCATCCGGGGGGGAACTGAAGCTTTCTTT	CASSIRGGTEAFF	TRBV5-1	TRBJ1-1	.	.
TGTGCCAGCAGCCTAACAGGTTTCAATCAGCCCCAGCATTTT	CASSLTGFNQPQHF	TRBV28	TRBJ1-5	.	.
TGTGCCAGCAGCTTAGGCGGGCTAGCGGTATCGAACACCGGGGAGCTGTTTTTT	CASSLGGLAVSNTGELFF	TRBV7-8	TRBJ2-2	.	TRBD2
TGCGCCAGCAGCTTGGCCGGGGACAGAAATTACGAGCAGTACTTC	CASSLAGDRNYEQYF	TRBV5-1	TRBJ2-7	.	TRBD1
TGTGCCAGCAGCTCCGGGGGAGGCTATGGCTACACCTTC	CASSSGGGYGYTF	TRBV6-6	TRBJ1-2	.	.
TGCGCCAGCAGCCAAGAGAGGACAGGAGGGACAGATACGCAGTATTTT	CASSQERTGGTDTQYF	TRBV4-3	TRBJ2-3	.	.
TGTGCCAGCAGCTTACCCCCGTGGGTACTGTTTTTT	CASSLPPWVLFF	TRBV7-6	TRBJ1-4	.	.
TGTGCCAGCAGCTTCATGGACCAGCCCCAGCATTTT	CASSFMDQPQHF	TRBV7-2	TRBJ1-5	.	.
TGTGCCAGCAGCCTTAGCGGGGGCGACACCGGGGAGCTGTTTTTT	CASSLSGGDTGELFF	TRBV2	TRBJ2-2	.	TRBD2
TGTGCCAGCAGCGGGGACAGGGGGCCGGTGAAAGGCTACACCTTC	CASSGDRGPVKGYTF	TRBV5-4	TRBJ1-2	medium-sized	TRBD1
TGTGCCAGCAGACAGGGGGCGAATGAAAAACTGTTTTTT	CASRQGANEKLFF	TRBV2	TRBJ1-4	.	TRBD1
TGTGCCAGCAGCTTAGAGATGGGCACTGAAGCTTTCTTT	CASSLEMGTEAFF	TRBV7-9	TRBJ1-1	few	.
TGTGCCAGCAGCGTAGAGGCAGGAGTGAATGAAAAACTGTTTTTT	CASSVEAGVNEKLFF	TRBV9	TRBJ1-4	.	.
TGTGCCTGGAGTGTACGCCCCGGGGGTGATTCACCCCTCCACTTT	CAWSVRPGGDSPLHF	TRBV30	TRBJ1-6	.	.
TGCGCCAGCAGCTTGGGACAGGGGATGACCGGGGAGCTGTTTTTT	CASSLGQGMTGELFF	TRBV5-1	TRBJ2-2	.	TRBD1
TGTGCCAGCAGTAGACCCCAGGGGGCCCTGACTGAAGCTTTCTTT	CASSRPQGALTEAFF	TRBV6-1	TRBJ1-1	.	TRBD1
TGTGCCAGCACCGACGGGACAGGGGGCGCTGGGACCGGGGAGCTGTTTTTT	CASTDGTGGAGTGELFF	TRBV7-7	TRBJ2-2	.	TRBD1
TGTGCCAGCAGCTTAGCCGTACGGGCCAGCTCTGGAAACACCATATATTTT	CASSLAVRASSGNTIYF	TRBV7-2	TRBJ1-3	once	.
TGCGCCAGCAGCCCGCCTACTCAGCAGTTTTCGCATGAGCAGTTCTTC	CASSPPTQQFSHEQFF	TRBV4-1	TRBJ2-1	.	.
TGTGCCAGCGGGGGGGCCCACAATGAGCAGTTCTTC	CASGGAHNEQFF	TRBV7-2	TRBJ2-1	.	.
TGTGCCAGCAGACGCTACACAGGGGAGGACTATGGCTACACCTTC	CASRRYTGEDYGYTF	TRBV28	TRBJ1-2	.	TRBD1
TGTGCCAGCGCCCCATTGGGGGGAAGCACAGATACGCAGTATTTT	CASAPLGGSTDTQYF	TRBV27	TRBJ2-3	.	.
TGCGCCAGCAGTGAGTCGAGGCAGGCTAACTATGGCTACACCTTC	CASSESRQANYGYTF	TRBV10-2	TRBJ1-2	.	.
TGCAGCGTTGAACCTAGCGGGGGACGTAAAGATACGCAGTATTTT	CSVEPSGGRKDTQYF	TRBV29-1	TRBJ2-3	few	TRBD2
TGTGCCAGCAGCCCACGACTAGCGGGGGGGGATGAGCAGTTCTTC	CASSPRLAGGDEQFF	TRBV7-2	TRBJ2-1	.	TRBD2
TGTGCCAGTAGTATCTGGGCAGGGTCGGCTTTCTTT	CASSIWAGSAFF	TRBV19	TRBJ1-1	.	.
TGCGCCAGCAGTCAATCGACAGGGTTCGTGAGGGAGACCCAGTACTTC	CASSQSTGFVRETQYF	TRBV23-1	TRBJ2-5	.	TRBD1
TGTGCCAGCAGCTTAGCAGATACGCAGTATTTT	CASSLADTQYF	TRBV5-6	TRBJ2-3	.	.
TGTGCCAGCAGTGAAGCGCTTCGCCGAAATCAGCCCCAGCATTTT	CASSEALRRNQPQHF	TRBV2	TRBJ1-5	.	.
TGTGCCAGTAAGGGGAGTAGCACCTATAATTCACCCCTCCACTTT	CASKGSSTYNSPLHF	TRBV19	TRBJ1-6	.	.
TGTGCCAGCAGTTTATCCCCCGGGGGCGAAGAGACCCAGTACTTC	CASSLSPGGEETQYF	TRBV27	TRBJ2-5	.	.
TGTGCCAGCAGCTTACCCGGACAGGGACGGTTGCACAACTATGGCTACACCTTC	CASSLPGQGRLHNYGYTF	TRBV5-4	TRBJ1-2	.	TRBD1
TGTGCCACCAGCAGAGACGATAGCAATCAGCCCCAGCATTTT	CATSRDDSNQPQHF	TRBV15	TRBJ1-5	.	.
TGCGCCAGCAGCTTGCGTTCAACTGAGCCGGACACAGTCTACGAGCAGTACTTC	CASSLRSTEPDTVYEQYF	TRBV5-1	TRBJ2-7	.	.
TGTGCCAGCTCACCAGTTCAGGGGGTAGAGACCCAGTACTTC	CASSPVQGVETQYF	TRBV18	TRBJ2-5	.	TRBD1
TGTGCCAGCAGCTTAGAACAGGGTTTCTCCGGGGAGCTGTTTTTT	CASSLEQGFSGELFF	TRBV7-2	TRBJ2-2	.	.
TGTGCCAGCAGGAGACAGGTCTTGGATTACGAGCAGTACTTC	CASRRQVLDYEQYF	TRBV6-1	TRBJ2-7	.	.
TGTGCCAGCACTTACTCGTCCGGTAGCTCCTACAATGAGCAGTTCTTC	CASTYSSGSSYNEQFF	TRBV6-6	TRBJ2-1	.	.
TGTGCCAGCAGCGTAGAAAGAGTGTCCTACGAGCAGTACTTC	CASSVERVSYEQYF	TRBV9	TRBJ2-7	.	.
TGTGCCAGCAGCTTAAAACTAGCGGGGGGGCCGAACACCGGGGAGCTGTTTTTT	CASSLKLAGGPNTGELFF	TRBV5-4	TRBJ2-2	.	TRBD2
TGTGCCTGGAATAGGGGACGCAATTCACCCCTCCACTTT	CAWNRGRNSPLHF	TRBV30	TRBJ1-6	once	.
TGTGCCAGCACCCTAGAAGCCAGGGCTTCCTACAATGAGCAGTTCTTC	CASTLEARASYNEQFF	TRBV11-2	TRBJ2-1	.	.
TGTGCCAGCAGCCCCTCCGTTAGGGAGACCCAGTACTTC	CASSPSVRETQYF	TRBV4-2	TRBJ2-5	.	.
TGTGCCAGCAGACGCGGGACAGGGGTGAACACTGAAGCTTTCTTT	CASRRGTGVNTEAFF	TRBV11-2	TRBJ1-1	.	TRBD1
TGTGCCAGCAGTGCCCCTTTGGGACAGATACTTGCAACTAATGAAAAACTGTTTTTT	CASSAPLGQILATNEKLFF	TRBV28	TRBJ1-4	once	TRBD1
TGTGCCAGCAGTTACGGGACAGGGGCCTCTCCGGTCTACGAGCAGTACTTC	CASSYGTGASPVYEQYF	TRBV28	TRBJ2-7	.	TRBD1